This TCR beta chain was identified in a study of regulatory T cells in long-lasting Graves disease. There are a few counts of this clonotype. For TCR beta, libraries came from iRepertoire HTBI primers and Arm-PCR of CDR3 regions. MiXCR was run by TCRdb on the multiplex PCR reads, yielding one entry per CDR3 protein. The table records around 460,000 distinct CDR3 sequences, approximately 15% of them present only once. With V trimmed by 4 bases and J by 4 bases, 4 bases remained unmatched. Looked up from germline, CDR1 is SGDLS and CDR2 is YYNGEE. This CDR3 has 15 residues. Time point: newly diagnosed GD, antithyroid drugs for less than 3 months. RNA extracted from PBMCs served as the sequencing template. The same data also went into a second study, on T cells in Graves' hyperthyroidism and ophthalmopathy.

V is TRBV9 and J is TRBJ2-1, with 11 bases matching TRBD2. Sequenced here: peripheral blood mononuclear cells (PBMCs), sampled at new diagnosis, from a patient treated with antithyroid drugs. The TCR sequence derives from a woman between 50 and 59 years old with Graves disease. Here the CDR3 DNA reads TGTGCCAGCAGCAAAACTAGCGGGGGTTACAATGAGCAGTTCTTC. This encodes CASSKTSGGYNEQFF.